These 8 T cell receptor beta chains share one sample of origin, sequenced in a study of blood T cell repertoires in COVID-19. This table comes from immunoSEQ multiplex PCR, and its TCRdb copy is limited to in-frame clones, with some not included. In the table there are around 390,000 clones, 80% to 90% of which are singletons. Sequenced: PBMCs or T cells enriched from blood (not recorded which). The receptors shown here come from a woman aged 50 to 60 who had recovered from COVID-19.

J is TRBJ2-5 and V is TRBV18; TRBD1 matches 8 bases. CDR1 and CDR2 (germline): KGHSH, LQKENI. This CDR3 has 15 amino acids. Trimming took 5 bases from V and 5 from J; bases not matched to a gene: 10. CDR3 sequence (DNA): TGTGCCAGCTCATTACAACAGGGGGTTGTGGAGACCCAGTACTTC. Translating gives CASSLQQGVVETQYF.

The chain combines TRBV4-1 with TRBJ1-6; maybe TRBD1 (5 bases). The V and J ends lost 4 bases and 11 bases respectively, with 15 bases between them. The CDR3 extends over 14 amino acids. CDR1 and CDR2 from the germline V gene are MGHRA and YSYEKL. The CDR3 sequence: CASSPISGATPLHF. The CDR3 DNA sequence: TGCGCCAGCAGCCCAATTTCTGGGGCAACACCCCTCCACTTT.

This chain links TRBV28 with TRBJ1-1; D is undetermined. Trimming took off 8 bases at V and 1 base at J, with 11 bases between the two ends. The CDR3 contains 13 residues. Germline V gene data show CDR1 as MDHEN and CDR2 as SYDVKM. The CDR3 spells CASGTPGNTEAFF. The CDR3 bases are TGTGCCAGCGGAACTCCAGGGAACACTGAAGCTTTCTTT.

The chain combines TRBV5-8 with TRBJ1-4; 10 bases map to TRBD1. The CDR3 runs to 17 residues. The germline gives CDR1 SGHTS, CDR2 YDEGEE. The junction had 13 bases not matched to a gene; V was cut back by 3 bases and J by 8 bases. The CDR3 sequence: CASSSSGTGVLGEKLFF. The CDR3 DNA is TGTGCCAGCAGCTCAAGTGGGACAGGGGTTCTGGGCGAAAAACTGTTTTTT.

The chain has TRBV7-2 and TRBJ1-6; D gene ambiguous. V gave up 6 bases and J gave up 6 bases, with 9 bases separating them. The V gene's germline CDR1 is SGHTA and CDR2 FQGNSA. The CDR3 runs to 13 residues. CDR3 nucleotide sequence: TGTGCCAGCAGACTAGACCGTAATTCACCCCTCCACTTT. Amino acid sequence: CASRLDRNSPLHF.

The CDR3 loop reads CASSPINQPQHF. CDR3 bases: TGTGCCAGCAGCCCAATTAATCAGCCCCAGCATTTT. The chain employs TRBV12-3 or TRBV12-4 and TRBJ1-5; D unclear. This CDR3 has 12 amino acids. Deletions cut 6 bases from V and 4 bases from J, with 7 bases between.

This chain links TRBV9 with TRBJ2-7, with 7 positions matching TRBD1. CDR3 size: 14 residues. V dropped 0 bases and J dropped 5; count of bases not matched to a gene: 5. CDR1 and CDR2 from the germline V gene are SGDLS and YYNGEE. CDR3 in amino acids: CASSVGRGNDEQYF. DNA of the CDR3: TGTGCCAGCAGCGTAGGCAGGGGGAACGACGAGCAGTACTTC.

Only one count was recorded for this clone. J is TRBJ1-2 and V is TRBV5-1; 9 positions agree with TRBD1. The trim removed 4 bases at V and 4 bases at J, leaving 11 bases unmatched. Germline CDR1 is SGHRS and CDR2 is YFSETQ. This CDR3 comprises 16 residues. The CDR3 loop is CASSHLGQGVGYGYTF. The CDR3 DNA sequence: TGCGCCAGCAGCCACCTGGGACAGGGTGTGGGCTATGGCTACACCTTC. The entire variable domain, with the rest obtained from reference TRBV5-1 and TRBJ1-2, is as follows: KAGVTQTPRYLIKTRGQQVTLSCSPISGHRSVSWYQQTPGQGLQFLFEYFSETQRNKGNFPGRFSGRQFSNSRSEMNVSTLELGDSALYLCASSHLGQGVGYGYTFGSGTRLTVV.